The 6 T cell receptor beta chains reported below all come from one sample, sequenced in a study of blood T cell repertoires in COVID-19. Some clones are missing from TCRdb's copy, which holds only in-frame ones; the method was immunoSEQ multiplex PCR. The sample has roughly 430,000 clones, around nine tenths seen once. The sequencing input was PBMCs or T cells enriched from blood (not recorded which). The receptor source for this set is a young woman who had been exposed to COVID-19.

The chain recombines TRBV7-2 with TRBJ1-1; 7 bases match TRBD1. The CDR3 loop spans 15 amino acids. Germline V gene data show CDR1 as SGHTA and CDR2 as FQGNSA. V was clipped by 2 bases and J by 4 bases; unmatched bases: 7. CDR3 coding DNA: TGTGCCAGCAGCTTAACGACAGGGCAGGGCACTGAAGCTTTCTTT. Translated, it gives CASSLTTGQGTEAFF.

This chain connects TRBV14 to TRBJ2-5; TRBD2 matches at 10 bases. V lost 1 base, J lost 1 base, and 15 bases stayed unmatched. Germline V gives CDR1 SGHDN, CDR2 FVKESK. This CDR3 is 20 amino acids long. The CDR3 DNA is TGTGCCAGCAGCCAAGTGACAGGAGCGGGAGGGCCTTGGACCCAAGAGACCCAGTACTTC. It translates to CASSQVTGAGGPWTQETQYF.

The table lists this clone with a count of one. The J gene is TRBJ2-1, the V gene TRBV3-1 (or the pseudogene TRBV3-2), with TRBD2 matching over 9 bases. This CDR3 region has 15 residues. V shed 4 bases and J 4 bases; nucleotides not matched to a gene: 5. CDR1 and CDR2 from the germline V gene are LGHDT and YNNKEL (reference sequence). The CDR3 sequence is CASSPGTSWYNEQFF. In DNA form, the CDR3 reads TGTGCCAGCAGCCCTGGGACTAGCTGGTACAATGAGCAGTTCTTC.

The rearrangement joins TRBV4-3 to TRBJ2-1, with TRBD1 matching 7 bases. CDR1 is LGHNA, CDR2 YSLEER, per germline. This CDR3 contains 15 residues. V lost 0 bases, J lost 7 bases, and 6 bases stayed unmatched. CDR3 DNA: TGCGCCAGCAGCCAAGATCCCGGCAGGGGGAATGAGCAGTTCTTC. Protein: CASSQDPGRGNEQFF.

About this clone: Relative to the germline gene, one junction end is altered; a read error may explain this. The J gene is TRBJ2-2, the V gene TRBV7-7; TRBD1 agrees at 7 bases. CDR3 length: 15 amino acids. Germline V gene sequence: CDR1 SSHAT, CDR2 FNYEAQ (reference sequence). The CDR3 protein is CASSLGTANTGELFF. As DNA, the CDR3 is TGTGCTAGCAGCTTAGGGACAGCGAACACCGGGGAGCTGTTTTTT.

The J gene is TRBJ1-1, the V gene TRBV4-3; D ambiguous. V was shortened by 2 bases and J by 0 bases, with 10 bases between the two germline ends. Per germline, CDR1 LGHNA and CDR2 YSLEER. The CDR3 has 15 residues. The CDR3 here is CASSQSHILNTEAFF. CDR3 DNA sequence: TGCGCCAGCAGCCAAAGTCACATCCTGAACACTGAAGCTTTCTTT.